This T cell receptor beta chain was observed in a study of T cells in Graves' hyperthyroidism and ophthalmopathy (dated by TCRdb to the late 2010s). Regarding the study in general: Peripheral blood samples were taken at the time of initial diagnosis, prior to any treatment. In about six Graves' hyperthyroidism patients, the study also compared T-cell repertoires from thyroid tissue with T-cell repertoires from blood. Prospective prediction of ophthalmopathy was tested in an independent validation cohort consisting of about 20 hyperthyroidism patients and around 16 patients who later progressed to ophthalmopathy. After blood sampling, hyperthyroidism patients were treated with methimazole at a starting dose of 30 mg daily, and ophthalmopathy patients were treated with high-dose intravenous methylprednisolone. To identify TCR V-J signatures that set the groups apart, the researchers used a discovery cohort of roughly 100 patients, made up of 43 with Graves' ophthalmopathy and about 55 with stable Graves' hyperthyroidism. For training and testing, the 100 or so patients in the discovery cohort were randomly divided in a 7:3 ratio. TCR Vbeta CDR3 sequencing of around 130 peripheral blood samples (under 45 ophthalmopathy, 70 to 85 hyperthyroidism and some 17 progressor patients) is reported in the paper.

General conclusions and limits of the study: Blood samples also contained most of the expanded thyroid clonotypes (frequency above 0.001), which suggests that blood repertoires may reflect thyroid immune responses. Sample size was not statistically predetermined, and investigators were not blinded to group allocation. In cross-validation, a model built on a 13 V-J signature told ophthalmopathy apart from stable hyperthyroidism with 85% to 90% sensitivity and approximately 81% specificity, and in testing the same model reached 80%/75%. In validation, the model predicted progression to ophthalmopathy with just under 71% sensitivity and approximately 74% specificity, a median of around six months before onset.

TCR beta CDR3 regions were amplified from RNA transcripts. For the first round of RT-PCR on the TCR CDR3, the HTBI primer set was used together with the Qiagen OneStep RT-PCR kit. Libraries were constructed in a second round of multiplex PCR, after which size selection and purification were carried out. Sequencing of the libraries was done on an Illumina HiSeq2000 using paired-end 100 bp reads. In the authors' own workflow: Raw data were processed with SOAPnuke, discarding reads with adapters, uncalled bases, mean Phred below 15, or no exact constant-primer or identifier match. COPE v1.2.5 was used to merge high-quality paired reads, and clonotypes were defined as unique nucleotide sequences. MiTCR v1.1 was used to align clonotypes to the IMGT TRBV, TRBD and TRBJ reference segments. The analysis included only V-J combinations with a frequency above 0.0001, which together covered about 99% of the repertoires. The TCS score was defined as F50 (clonal expansion) divided by E x V (chaos), with BLOSUM62-based TCRdist calculated between CDR3 peptides within each V-J. Welch's t-statistics and random forest reduced just over 500 V-J features to 13, which were used in a naive Bayes classifier (R e1071). TCRdb ran its own pipeline on the public reads, namely fastp trimming at Q25 and MiXCR clone calling, and kept in-frame beta chains. When rows share a CDR3 protein, they turn into one entry using the most common DNA and genes. TCRdb's processing, not the authors', yielded these V and J calls. Recorded for this sample are 250,000 to 300,000 distinct CDR3 sequences; around 13% of them occurred a single time. 7.9% of the sample is in the top ten clones.

A patient counted as having stable Graves' hyperthyroidism if no progression to ophthalmopathy occurred over 18 months of follow-up. The hyperthyroidism patients were between 18 and 65 years old and newly diagnosed, with a disease duration of less than 2 months. The study excluded patients with uncontrolled infections, other autoimmune diseases, pregnancy or lactation. Diagnoses were based on clinical symptoms, serum thyroxine and TRAb, thyroid ultrasound and orbital computed tomography. PBMCs were isolated from more than 8 ml of fresh peripheral blood by Ficoll-Paque density gradient centrifugation. Total RNA was extracted with Trizol reagent, and quality was checked on an Agilent 2100 Bioanalyzer. This clonotype was seen repeatedly, ten times or more. Its antigen has not been determined. Base quality data are lacking; no much larger clone is found one base away. The sample taken for sequencing was blood. This clonotype was sampled from a middle-aged woman with Graves' hyperthyroidism.

The CDR3 loop reads CSASGLYNEQFF. The DNA reads TGCAGTGCGTCGGGACTTTACAATGAGCAGTTCTTC. The rearrangement joined TRBV20-1 to TRBJ2-1; the D segment could be TRBD2, given 6 matching bases. V was cut back by 6 bases and J by 4 bases, leaving a gap of 10 bases between them. The CDR3 runs 12 residues from the cysteine to the phenylalanine. Just the 36-base CDR3 DNA is kept, in frame starting at base 1. CDR1 and CDR2 (DFQATT, SNEGSKA) derive from the germline V gene (reference sequence).